Each of the 32 T cell receptor beta chains below was sequenced from the same sample in a study of T cell responses to AZD1222 COVID-19 vaccine. This table comes from immunoSEQ multiplex PCR, and its TCRdb copy is limited to in-frame clones, with some not included. This sample carries around 140,000 clones, approximately 92% of them seen once, and the ten largest clones take 1.7%. The starting material was peripheral blood, obtained on day 0 of AZD1222 vaccination. Receptors originate from an adult in good health.

This chain joins TRBV10-3 and TRBJ2-1; TRBD2 matches at 11 bases. The CDR3 consists of 16 residues. Germline loops: CDR1 ENHRY, CDR2 SYGVKD. V trimming: 7 bases; J trimming: 0 bases; junction bases outside the gene matches: 5. The CDR3 DNA follows: TGTGCCATCACTAGCGGGAGGCTGAGCTCCTACAATGAGCAGTTCTTC. Encoded protein: CAITSGRLSSYNEQFF.

The chain recombines TRBV6-5 with TRBJ2-7; 7 positions agree with TRBD1. The CDR3 is made up of 14 amino acids. Germline loops: CDR1 MNHEY, CDR2 SVGAGI. The V segment lost 2 bases and the J segment 4 bases; nucleotides outside the gene matches: 5. CDR3 in amino acids: CASSYSRGPYEQYF. CDR3 nucleotide sequence: TGTGCCAGCAGTTACAGTAGGGGGCCGTACGAGCAGTACTTC.

The rearrangement uses TRBV6-5 and TRBJ2-2, with 8 bases that match TRBD2. Unmatched junction bases numbered 8, after V lost 7 bases and J lost 4 bases. This CDR3 contains 15 residues. The germline V gene has CDR1 MNHEY and CDR2 SVGAGI. CDR3 region: CASTTGLGSTGELFF. The CDR3 nucleotides are TGTGCCAGCACCACGGGACTAGGGAGCACCGGGGAGCTGTTTTTT.

The rearrangement joins TRBV5-6 to TRBJ2-7; D not resolved. This CDR3 has 14 residues. Germline CDR1 and CDR2: SGHDT and YYEEEE. Trimming left V 0 bases short and J 2 bases short, with 9 bases between. DNA of the CDR3: TGTGCCAGCAGCTTGGACTCGTACACCTACGAGCAGTACTTC. Encoded protein: CASSLDSYTYEQYF.

This chain joins TRBV11-3 and TRBJ1-1; D is ambiguous. Germline-derived CDR1 and CDR2 are SGHNT and YENEEA. The CDR3 has 14 residues. Trimming removed 1 base from V and 8 bases from J, with 14 bases in between. CDR3 DNA: TGTGCCAGCAGCTTAGGGCCGGATGCGGCGGAAGCTTTCTTT. Translated, it gives CASSLGPDAAEAFF. The full variable domain, in which reference TRBV11-3 and TRBJ1-1 provide the parts outside the CDR3, is EAGVVQSPRYKIIEKKQPVAFWCNPISGHNTLYWYLQNLGQGPELLIRYENEEAVDDSQLPKDRFSAERLKGVDSTLKIQPAELGDSAVYLCASSLGPDAAEAFFGQGTRLTVV.

The rearrangement uses TRBV7-9 and TRBJ2-1; TRBD1 matches at 8 bases. Per germline, CDR1 SEHNR and CDR2 FQNEAQ (reference sequence). With 1 base clipped from V and 7 bases from J, the junction kept 9 bases outside the gene matches. The CDR3 spans 16 residues. The CDR3 DNA follows: TGTGCCAGCAGCTTAGGGGTCAGGGGGCTTTTGAATGAGCAGTTCTTC. This encodes CASSLGVRGLLNEQFF.

The chain joins TRBV5-1 to TRBJ2-7, with TRBD2 identical over 8 bases. This CDR3 contains 15 residues. V gave up 7 bases and J gave up 6 bases; unmatched junction bases: 15. The V gene's germline CDR1 is SGHRS and CDR2 YFSETQ. The CDR3 nucleotides read TGCGCCAGCTCCCGGGGGGGCGGGAGAACGCCCGAGCAGTACTTC. Protein sequence: CASSRGGGRTPEQYF.

This chain connects TRBV4-1 to TRBJ2-1, with D unresolved. The CDR3 is 16 residues long. The germline V gene has CDR1 MGHRA and CDR2 YSYEKL. The ends were cut back, 3 bases at V and 9 bases at J, with 21 bases in the middle. The CDR3 reads CASSHLDLVSYGEQFF. The CDR3 nucleotides are TGCGCCAGCAGCCACCTCGACTTAGTCTCCTACGGTGAGCAGTTCTTC.

The sample holds one count of this clone. This chain links TRBV28 with TRBJ1-3; D is unclear. V lost 4 bases, J lost 7 bases, and 11 bases lay in between. Germline CDR1 is MDHEN and CDR2 is SYDVKM. The CDR3 is 13 amino acids. Here the CDR3 DNA reads TGTGCCAGCAGTTCTCTCGGATATAACACCATATATTTT. Its translation: CASSSLGYNTIYF.

The chain couples TRBV15 to TRBJ1-4; a possible D gene is TRBD1 (5 bases). Germline CDR1 and CDR2: LNHNV and YYDKDF (reference sequence). CDR3 length: 16 amino acids. V lost 1 base to trimming and J lost 8 bases, with 17 bases between them. Here the CDR3 DNA reads TGTGCCACCAGCAGAGCGTCGGGGCTGCAGTGGGAAAAACTGTTTTTT. Its translation is CATSRASGLQWEKLFF.

This chain links TRBV19 with TRBJ1-1, with 11 bases matching TRBD1. CDR1 and CDR2 from the germline V gene are LNHDA and SQIVND (reference sequence). Trimming removed 6 bases from V and 4 bases from J; junction bases left unmatched: 7. This CDR3 region has 15 residues. The CDR3 here is CASSMDRGRVTEAFF. The CDR3 DNA reads as TGTGCCAGTAGCATGGACAGGGGGCGCGTCACTGAAGCTTTCTTT.

The rearrangement joins TRBV9 to TRBJ1-2; D is possibly TRBD1 (5 bases). V was cut by 0 bases and J by 8 bases, with 20 bases left in between. CDR1 SGDLS and CDR2 YYNGEE come from the germline V gene. The CDR3 is 16 amino acids. The CDR3 spells CASSVARRAWGSGYTF. In DNA, the CDR3 is TGTGCCAGCAGCGTAGCCCGACGGGCGTGGGGGAGCGGCTACACCTTC.

This chain joins TRBV10-2 and TRBJ2-7; a possible D gene is TRBD2 (5 bases). Between the trimmed V and J ends, which lost 3 bases and 0 bases, there was a span of 18 bases. The CDR3 contains 17 residues. Germline V gene data show CDR1 as WSHSY and CDR2 as SAAADI. In DNA, the CDR3 is TGCGCCAGCAGTGACCACTTTGTCGGAGGAAGCTCCTACGAGCAGTACTTC. This gives the protein CASSDHFVGGSSYEQYF.

V and J are TRBV9 and TRBJ1-1, with D unclear. Germline loops: CDR1 SGDLS, CDR2 YYNGEE. With 0 bases removed from V and 4 bases from J, the gap between germline ends came to 13 bases. The CDR3 has 15 amino acids. CDR3 loop: CASSVGPPWGTEAFF. CDR3 bases: TGTGCCAGCAGCGTAGGGCCGCCATGGGGCACTGAAGCTTTCTTT.

The rearrangement joins TRBV2 to TRBJ1-5; D is unresolved. V was clipped by 4 bases and J by 0 bases, with 13 bases between them. The CDR3 runs 16 residues. CDR1 is SNHLY, CDR2 FYNNEI, per germline. The CDR3 loop reads CASSVHSHYSNQPQHF. The CDR3 DNA is TGTGCCAGCAGTGTGCATAGCCATTATAGCAATCAGCCCCAGCATTTT.

V gene TRBV28 combines with J gene TRBJ2-7; D call uncertain. The germline gives CDR1 MDHEN, CDR2 SYDVKM. CDR3 length: 16 residues. Trimming left V 6 bases short and J 6 bases short, with 24 bases between. For the CDR3, the DNA is TGTGCCAGCAGAATCGAAGGGTCGGCAGAGGAAAGCGAGCAGTACTTC. Its protein is CASRIEGSAEESEQYF.

The chain employs TRBV9 and TRBJ1-2; 8 positions agree with TRBD1. Germline values: CDR1 SGDLS, CDR2 YYNGEE. The CDR3 length is 18 residues. The V segment lost 1 base and the J segment 2 bases; nucleotides outside the gene matches: 13. The CDR3 reads CASSVSPAGTGGNYGYTF. CDR3 bases: TGTGCCAGCAGCGTATCCCCCGCCGGGACAGGAGGCAACTATGGCTACACCTTC.

The chain recombines TRBV15 with TRBJ2-7; 7 nucleotides match TRBD1. Trimming at V came to 1 base and at J to 8 bases, leaving 11 bases not matched to a gene. Germline CDR1 reads LNHNV; CDR2 reads YYDKDF (reference sequence). This CDR3 has 15 amino acids. In DNA, the CDR3 is TGTGCCACCAGCAGAGCCGGGACAGACCCCAACAAGCAGTACTTC. Translation gives CATSRAGTDPNKQYF.

V and J are TRBV30 and TRBJ2-1; D might be TRBD1 or TRBD2, each matching 5 bases. The germline V gene has CDR1 GTSNPN and CDR2 SVGIG (reference sequence). The CDR3 has 16 residues. V was clipped by 2 bases and J by 2 bases, with 16 bases between them. CDR3 sequence: CAWSSGLIRPYNEQFF. The CDR3 DNA reads TGTGCCTGGAGTTCGGGGCTCATTCGCCCCTACAATGAGCAGTTCTTC.

V usage is TRBV11-3 and J usage is TRBJ2-2; D unresolved. The CDR3 contains 15 residues. Trimming took 1 base from V and 4 from J, leaving 10 bases between them. In germline, CDR1 is SGHNT, CDR2 YENEEA. This CDR3 is CASSLGGFGTGELFF. The CDR3 DNA follows: TGTGCCAGCAGCTTAGGAGGCTTTGGCACCGGGGAGCTGTTTTTT.

The chain employs TRBV7-9 and TRBJ2-2; D might be TRBD1 (7 bases). Trimming stripped 4 bases from V and 4 bases from J, with 16 bases between. CDR1 is SEHNR, CDR2 FQNEAQ, per germline (reference sequence). The CDR3 contains 16 residues. CDR3 bases: TGTGCCAGCAGCTCCCACAGGGGAGGTATCACCGGGGAGCTGTTTTTT. It is translated as CASSSHRGGITGELFF.

This chain joins TRBV3-1 (or the pseudogene TRBV3-2) and TRBJ1-1; TRBD1 is a possible D gene (5 bases). The CDR3 has 15 amino acids. Germline V gives CDR1 LGHDT, CDR2 YNNKEL (reference sequence). The V end was cut by 1 base, the J end by 6 bases, with 15 bases between. The CDR3 loop reads CASSQVFRGRPEAFF. CDR3 in DNA: TGTGCCAGCAGCCAAGTTTTCCGGGGACGGCCTGAAGCTTTCTTT.

J is TRBJ2-1 and V is TRBV5-1, with TRBD2 matching over 11 bases. Germline V gene data show CDR1 as SGHRS and CDR2 as YFSETQ. V gave up 4 bases and J gave up 3 bases; unmatched junction bases: 3. CDR3 size: 15 residues. The CDR3 loop is CASSPGLADYNEQFF. CDR3 DNA sequence: TGCGCCAGCAGCCCGGGACTAGCGGACTACAATGAGCAGTTCTTC.

The rearrangement joins TRBV30 to TRBJ2-1; 10 bases line up with TRBD2. The CDR3 totals 16 residues. V lost 3 bases and J lost 0; bases outside the gene matches: 5. Germline V gene data show CDR1 as GTSNPN and CDR2 as SVGIG (reference sequence). CDR3: CAWSAPSGSSYNEQFF. CDR3 DNA: TGTGCCTGGAGCGCTCCTAGCGGGAGCTCCTACAATGAGCAGTTCTTC. Based on the CDR3 plus reference TRBV30 and TRBJ2-1, the full variable domain is SQTIHQWPATLVQPVGSPLSLECTVEGTSNPNLYWYRQAAGRGLQLLFYSVGIGQISSEVPQNLSASRPQDRQFILSSKKLLLSDSGFYLCAWSAPSGSSYNEQFFGPGTRLTVL.

The rearrangement uses TRBV3-1 (or the pseudogene TRBV3-2) and TRBJ1-1; the D gene is possibly TRBD1 (5 bases). Germline loops: CDR1 LGHDT, CDR2 YNNKEL (reference sequence). V was shortened by 2 bases and J by 4 bases, with 11 bases between the two germline ends. This CDR3 has 14 amino acids. The CDR3: CASSQQGGITEAFF. CDR3 in DNA: TGTGCCAGCAGCCAACAGGGCGGTATCACTGAAGCTTTCTTT.

The chain has TRBV6-1 and TRBJ2-7; 10 bases line up with TRBD1. The CDR3 has 15 amino acids. Germline assignment: CDR1 MNHNS and CDR2 SASEGT. The V and J ends lost 0 bases and 4 bases, in that order; junction bases with no gene match: 3. The CDR3 region has the DNA TGTGCCAGCAGTGAAGCTGGGACAGGGGCTTACGAGCAGTACTTC. Its translation: CASSEAGTGAYEQYF.

The chain joins TRBV5-1 to TRBJ2-3, with D perhaps being TRBD1 or TRBD2 (5 bases each). The germline V and J ends were trimmed by 7 bases and 4 bases, with 16 bases remaining between them. This CDR3 has 14 residues. Germline V lookup: CDR1 SGHRS, CDR2 YFSETQ. The CDR3 is CASAEGETPDTQYF. DNA of the CDR3: TGCGCCAGCGCAGAAGGGGAGACCCCAGATACGCAGTATTTT.

The V call is TRBV11-3, the J call TRBJ2-4; D is possibly TRBD1 (8 bases). CDR3 length: 15 amino acids. Germline assignment: CDR1 SGHNT and CDR2 YENEEA. Deletions cut 5 bases from V and 6 bases from J, with 17 bases between. CDR3 sequence: CASSQGAGEGNIQYF. The CDR3, as DNA: TGTGCCAGCAGCCAGGGGGCAGGGGAGGGAAACATTCAGTACTTC.

This chain connects TRBV25-1 to TRBJ2-7; D uncertain. The germline V gene encodes CDR1 MGHDK and CDR2 SYGVNS. Trimming removed 3 bases from V and 0 bases from J, with 9 bases in between. This CDR3 has 14 amino acids. The CDR3 sequence is CASSDSKSSYEQYF. DNA for the CDR3: TGTGCCAGCAGTGACTCGAAGAGCTCCTACGAGCAGTACTTC.

The chain employs TRBV28 and TRBJ2-5; no firm D call. CDR3 length equals 12 residues. Germline V gene sequence: CDR1 MDHEN, CDR2 SYDVKM. V dropped 2 bases and J dropped 3 bases, with 4 bases sitting between them. CDR3 amino acids: CASSLTEETQYF. CDR3 sequence (DNA): TGTGCCAGCAGTTTAACCGAAGAGACCCAGTACTTC.

V gene TRBV7-9 combines with J gene TRBJ2-3; TRBD2 aligns across 7 bases. V lost 6 bases, J lost 5 bases, and 14 bases stayed unmatched. The CDR3 has 16 residues. Germline CDR1 reads SEHNR; CDR2 reads FQNEAQ (reference sequence). DNA of the CDR3: TGTGCCAGCAGTCACGGCGGGGGAGGGCCGGGAGATACGCAGTATTTT. It encodes CASSHGGGGPGDTQYF.

The gene calls are TRBV28 and TRBJ1-1; D is possibly TRBD1 (5 bases). The CDR3 contains 14 residues. Germline values: CDR1 MDHEN, CDR2 SYDVKM. V was cut by 2 bases and J by 7 bases, with 14 bases left in between. Here the CDR3 reads CASSLRRGVYEAFF. The CDR3 nucleotides are TGTGCCAGCAGTTTACGGCGGGGGGTATATGAAGCTTTCTTT.